A single sample is the source of the 6 T cell receptor beta chains below, sequenced in a study of PD-1 blockade in classical Hodgkin lymphoma. Produced via immunoSEQ multiplex PCR; TCRdb's table is partial and in-frame only. The sample has 20,000 to 25,000 clones, over 60% seen once. Each patient's relapse followed autologous stem cell transplantation, and brentuximab vedotin exposure varied. The starting material was peripheral blood mononuclear cells (PBMCs), obtained at baseline. The receptors come from a human donor with classical Hodgkin lymphoma.

This chain joins TRBV5-4 and TRBJ2-1; TRBD1 is a possible D gene (7 bases). The CDR3 sequence is 15 residues long. The germline V and J ends were trimmed by 4 bases and 6 bases, with 17 bases remaining between them. Germline V lookup: CDR1 SGHNT, CDR2 YYREEE (reference sequence). CDR3: CASSPGNQGGNEQFF. The CDR3 coding sequence is TGTGCCAGCAGCCCCGGCAACCAGGGGGGCAATGAGCAGTTCTTC. The variable domain in full, completed from reference TRBV5-4 and TRBJ2-1, reads ETGVTQSPTHLIKTRGQQVTLRCSSQSGHNTVSWYQQALGQGPQFIFQYYREEENGRGNFPPRFSGLQFPNYSSELNVNALELDDSALYLCASSPGNQGGNEQFFGPGTRLTVL.

This sequence joins TRBV5-4 and TRBJ1-1; 7 nucleotides align to TRBD1. The CDR3 contains 15 residues. With V trimmed by 4 bases and J by 0 bases, 6 bases remained unmatched. The V gene's germline CDR1 is SGHNT and CDR2 YYREEE (reference sequence). This chain's CDR3 is CASSLRTGLNTEAFF. CDR3 nucleotide sequence: TGTGCCAGCAGCCTACGGACAGGTTTGAACACTGAAGCTTTCTTT.

The rearrangement joins TRBV5-4 to TRBJ2-3; 12 bases align to TRBD2. There are 15 residues in the CDR3. Germline trimming cut 10 bases from V and 1 base from J; bases unmatched to any gene: 7. Per the germline V gene, CDR1 is SGHNT and CDR2 is YYREEE (reference sequence). CDR3 in amino acids: CAGASGRARTDTQYF. CDR3 DNA sequence: TGTGCCGGGGCTAGCGGGAGGGCCCGCACAGATACGCAGTATTTT. Full variable domain (outside the CDR3, taken from reference TRBV5-4 and TRBJ2-3): ETGVTQSPTHLIKTRGQQVTLRCSSQSGHNTVSWYQQALGQGPQFIFQYYREEENGRGNFPPRFSGLQFPNYSSELNVNALELDDSALYLCAGASGRARTDTQYFGPGTRLTVL.

This clone was recorded only once. This sequence joins TRBV27 and TRBJ1-5; D call uncertain. This CDR3 is 13 amino acids long. Germline V lookup: CDR1 MNHEY, CDR2 SMNVEV (reference sequence). Trimming stripped 11 bases from V and 6 bases from J, with 17 bases between. CDR3 bases: TGTGCCGGACTCCGTTGGCCCTGTCAGCCCCAGCATTTT. This sequence encodes CAGLRWPCQPQHF.

The chain is built from TRBV4-3 and TRBJ2-1, with no clear D. The ends were cut back, 8 bases at V and 5 bases at J, with 4 bases in the middle. CDR3 length: 10 residues. Germline values: CDR1 LGHNA, CDR2 YSLEER. CDR3 DNA sequence: TGCGCCAGCGGTAACAATGAGCAGTTCTTC. Amino acids: CASGNNEQFF.

V is TRBV28 and J is TRBJ1-6; D remains unclear. The CDR3 loop spans 14 amino acids. V was trimmed by 3 bases and J by 6 bases, leaving 9 bases between them. The germline V gene encodes CDR1 MDHEN and CDR2 SYDVKM. The CDR3: CASSFGLPNSPLHF. The CDR3 DNA reads TGTGCCAGCAGTTTCGGGTTGCCTAATTCACCCCTCCACTTT.